The rows below give T cell receptor beta chains drawn from one sample of a study of blood T cell repertoires in COVID-19. TCRdb's copy holds only in-frame clones and misses some; the assay was immunoSEQ multiplex PCR. The table records around 50,000 clones, roughly 83% of them present only once. Sequences were obtained from peripheral blood. These receptors were collected from a woman over 75 with acute or convalescent COVID-19. CDR3s include the opening cysteine and the closing phenylalanine or tryptophan. A D gene is named only where the DNA matches it firmly. Size is omitted from some rows. Given values are once, few, many or a class for expanded clones.

d_gene: TRBD2
abundance: NA
v_gene: TRBV7-6
j_gene: TRBJ2-1
CDR3nt: TGTGCCAGCAGCCTAGGGACTAGCGGTGCAAGCTCCTACAATGAGCAGTTCTTC
CDR3aa: CASSLGTSGASSYNEQFF

d_gene: TRBD1
abundance: NA
v_gene: TRBV6-5
j_gene: TRBJ1-5
CDR3nt: TGTGCCAGCAGAGAGGGGGCGCAGGTACAGCCCCAGCATTTT
CDR3aa: CASREGAQVQPQHF

d_gene: NA
abundance: NA
v_gene: TRBV5-6
j_gene: TRBJ2-3
CDR3nt: TGTGCCAGCAGCTTGGGGGCCTTTTTAATTTCTGAAGATACGCAGTATTTT
CDR3aa: CASSLGAFLISEDTQYF

d_gene: NA
abundance: NA
v_gene: TRBV7-3
j_gene: TRBJ2-1
CDR3nt: TGTGCCAGCAGCTTTGGAGTAGCGGCTAACAATGAGCAGTTCTTC
CDR3aa: CASSFGVAANNEQFF

d_gene: TRBD2
abundance: NA
v_gene: TRBV5-5
j_gene: TRBJ2-3
CDR3nt: TGTGCCAGCAGCTTGGCTAGCGGGAGCACAGATACGCAGTATTTT
CDR3aa: CASSLASGSTDTQYF

d_gene: NA
abundance: NA
v_gene: TRBV6-4
j_gene: TRBJ1-3
CDR3nt: TGTGCCAGCAGTGACTCGCGGGGGGAAAACACCATATATTTT
CDR3aa: CASSDSRGENTIYF

d_gene: TRBD2
abundance: NA
v_gene: TRBV10-3
j_gene: TRBJ2-3
CDR3nt: TGTGCCATCAGTGGACCTCCTAGCGGGGTTAGCACAGATACGCAGTATTTT
CDR3aa: CAISGPPSGVSTDTQYF

d_gene: NA
abundance: NA
v_gene: TRBV3-1/TRBV3-2
j_gene: TRBJ1-3
CDR3nt: TGTGCCAGCAGCCAAGATCCCTCGGGGATTGCCATATATTTT
CDR3aa: CASSQDPSGIAIYF

d_gene: NA
abundance: NA
v_gene: TRBV11-2
j_gene: TRBJ2-7
CDR3nt: TGTGCCAGCAGCTTTACAGAAGGCGAGCAGTACTTC
CDR3aa: CASSFTEGEQYF

d_gene: TRBD2
abundance: NA
v_gene: TRBV5-1
j_gene: TRBJ2-2
CDR3nt: TGCGCCAGCAGCATCGGACTAGCGGGGGGCCTGAACACCGGGGAGCTGTTTTTT
CDR3aa: CASSIGLAGGLNTGELFF

d_gene: NA
abundance: NA
v_gene: TRBV2
j_gene: TRBJ1-3
CDR3nt: TGTGCCAGCAGTGACCACAGCTCTGGAAACACCATATATTTT
CDR3aa: CASSDHSSGNTIYF

d_gene: TRBD1
abundance: NA
v_gene: TRBV5-1
j_gene: TRBJ1-2
CDR3nt: TGCGCCAGCAGCCTCGGGACAGAGACCTATGGCTACACCTTC
CDR3aa: CASSLGTETYGYTF

d_gene: NA
abundance: NA
v_gene: TRBV10-3
j_gene: TRBJ1-1
CDR3nt: TGTGCCACCCTAGTTCGGGGGAACACTGAAGCTTTCTTT
CDR3aa: CATLVRGNTEAFF

d_gene: TRBD1
abundance: NA
v_gene: TRBV29-1
j_gene: TRBJ1-2
CDR3nt: TGCAGCGTTGATTCCGGACAGGGACGTGGCTACACCTTC
CDR3aa: CSVDSGQGRGYTF

d_gene: NA
abundance: NA
v_gene: TRBV13
j_gene: TRBJ1-6
CDR3nt: TGTGCCAGCAGCTATAATAGCCCCTCCTATAATTCACCCCTCCACTTT
CDR3aa: CASSYNSPSYNSPLHF

d_gene: TRBD1
abundance: NA
v_gene: TRBV15
j_gene: TRBJ2-2
CDR3nt: TGTGCCACCGGCCGGGACAGGACTTCTGGCGGGGAGCTGTTTTTT
CDR3aa: CATGRDRTSGGELFF

d_gene: TRBD2
abundance: once
v_gene: TRBV11-2
j_gene: TRBJ2-1
CDR3nt: TGTGCCAGCAGTCAAATCTGGACTAGCGGGCAAAGTGAGCAGTTCTTC
CDR3aa: CASSQIWTSGQSEQFF

d_gene: TRBD1
abundance: NA
v_gene: TRBV7-8
j_gene: TRBJ1-2
CDR3nt: TGTGCCAGCAGCTCCGGGACAGGGGGCCTCAGGAGCTATGGCTACACCTTC
CDR3aa: CASSSGTGGLRSYGYTF

d_gene: TRBD1
abundance: NA
v_gene: TRBV18
j_gene: TRBJ2-3
CDR3nt: TGTGCCAGCTCACCCAGAAGAGACAGGGTCACAGATACGCAGTATTTT
CDR3aa: CASSPRRDRVTDTQYF

d_gene: TRBD1
abundance: NA
v_gene: TRBV3-1/TRBV3-2
j_gene: TRBJ2-2
CDR3nt: TGTGCCAGCAGCCCGACCGGGACAGATACCGGGGAGCTGTTTTTT
CDR3aa: CASSPTGTDTGELFF

d_gene: NA
abundance: NA
v_gene: TRBV14
j_gene: TRBJ2-3
CDR3nt: TGTGCCAGCAGCCAAGATGTCTTCTCGTCTAGCACAGATACGCAGTATTTT
CDR3aa: CASSQDVFSSSTDTQYF

d_gene: NA
abundance: NA
v_gene: TRBV7-2
j_gene: TRBJ2-1
CDR3nt: TGTGCCAGCACGGTAGGGGGGGGGCGGAATGAGCAGTTCTTC
CDR3aa: CASTVGGGRNEQFF

d_gene: TRBD1
abundance: NA
v_gene: TRBV2
j_gene: TRBJ2-1
CDR3nt: TGTGCCAGCAGTGCCGACAGGGCAACCTACAATGAGCAGTTCTTC
CDR3aa: CASSADRATYNEQFF

d_gene: TRBD1
abundance: once
v_gene: TRBV7-9
j_gene: TRBJ2-5
CDR3nt: TGTGCCAGCAGCTTAGAGACAGGGCCCCAAGAGACCCAGTACTTC
CDR3aa: CASSLETGPQETQYF

d_gene: NA
abundance: NA
v_gene: TRBV9
j_gene: TRBJ1-4
CDR3nt: TGTGCCAGCAGCGTCAACTCGGGTTTTGAAAAACTGTTTTTT
CDR3aa: CASSVNSGFEKLFF

d_gene: NA
abundance: NA
v_gene: TRBV28
j_gene: TRBJ2-7
CDR3nt: TGTGCCAGCACTGGCCCCTCCTACGAGCAGTACTTC
CDR3aa: CASTGPSYEQYF

d_gene: TRBD1
abundance: NA
v_gene: TRBV10-3
j_gene: TRBJ1-3
CDR3nt: TGTGCCATCAGAAGGGACATGGGACAGGGCTCTGGAAACACCATATATTTT
CDR3aa: CAIRRDMGQGSGNTIYF

d_gene: TRBD1
abundance: NA
v_gene: TRBV7-6
j_gene: TRBJ1-1
CDR3nt: TGTGCCAGCAGCCCATCTACAGGGGCTAGGAACACTGAAGCTTTCTTT
CDR3aa: CASSPSTGARNTEAFF

d_gene: NA
abundance: NA
v_gene: TRBV3-1/TRBV3-2
j_gene: TRBJ1-6
CDR3nt: TGTGCCAGCAGCCAAGACCTTGGAGTGATAGGGGTGTATAATTCACCCCTCCACTTT
CDR3aa: CASSQDLGVIGVYNSPLHF

d_gene: NA
abundance: NA
v_gene: TRBV5-1
j_gene: TRBJ2-7
CDR3nt: TGCGCCAGCAGCCCGGGACCGCTAGTTGGAGGGGCCGAGCAGTACTTC
CDR3aa: CASSPGPLVGGAEQYF

d_gene: TRBD1
abundance: few
v_gene: TRBV7-6
j_gene: TRBJ1-5
CDR3nt: TGTGCCAGCTCCAGAGGGACAGGGGGTGACAATCAGCCCCAGCATTTT
CDR3aa: CASSRGTGGDNQPQHF

d_gene: TRBD1
abundance: NA
v_gene: TRBV7-2
j_gene: TRBJ1-3
CDR3nt: TGTGCCAGCAGCTTCACAGGGGGCAGCTCTGGAAACACCATATATTTT
CDR3aa: CASSFTGGSSGNTIYF

d_gene: TRBD2
abundance: NA
v_gene: TRBV5-5
j_gene: TRBJ2-1
CDR3nt: TGTGCCAGCAGCTTACTAGCGGGAGGATTCAATGAGCAGTTCTTC
CDR3aa: CASSLLAGGFNEQFF

d_gene: TRBD2
abundance: NA
v_gene: TRBV5-1
j_gene: TRBJ2-7
CDR3nt: TGCGCCAGCAGCCATGGGACTAGCGGGGTCGAGCAGTACTTC
CDR3aa: CASSHGTSGVEQYF

d_gene: NA
abundance: NA
v_gene: TRBV6-5
j_gene: TRBJ2-3
CDR3nt: TGTGCCAGCAGAAGCCCAGATACGCAGTATTTT
CDR3aa: CASRSPDTQYF

d_gene: NA
abundance: NA
v_gene: TRBV5-1
j_gene: TRBJ2-3
CDR3nt: TGCGCCAGCAGCTTGGGGGGAGAAGATACGCAGTATTTT
CDR3aa: CASSLGGEDTQYF

d_gene: NA
abundance: NA
v_gene: TRBV27
j_gene: TRBJ1-2
CDR3nt: TGTGCCAGCAGTCAAATACCTCAGACAGGTGCTGGCTACACCTTC
CDR3aa: CASSQIPQTGAGYTF

d_gene: TRBD2
abundance: once
v_gene: TRBV11-3
j_gene: TRBJ2-1
CDR3nt: TGTGCCAGCAGGTCGATCTTGGGTAGCGGGAGGAATGAGCAGTTCTTC
CDR3aa: CASRSILGSGRNEQFF

d_gene: TRBD2
abundance: NA
v_gene: TRBV4-2
j_gene: TRBJ2-1
CDR3nt: TGTGCCAGCAGCCAAGGTCGGGTTAGCGGGATTCGGGGTGAGCAGTTCTTC
CDR3aa: CASSQGRVSGIRGEQFF

d_gene: TRBD1
abundance: NA
v_gene: TRBV18
j_gene: TRBJ2-3
CDR3nt: TGTGCCAGCTCACGAGGACAGGGGGCAACAGATACGCAGTATTTT
CDR3aa: CASSRGQGATDTQYF

d_gene: NA
abundance: NA
v_gene: TRBV5-1
j_gene: TRBJ1-4
CDR3nt: TGCGCCAGCAGCACCGGACAGCCCGCCCCCATGATGGAACTGTTTTTT
CDR3aa: CASSTGQPAPMMELFF

d_gene: NA
abundance: NA
v_gene: TRBV14
j_gene: TRBJ2-5
CDR3nt: TGTGCCAGCAGCCAAGAGCCCAGAGAGACCCAGTACTTC
CDR3aa: CASSQEPRETQYF

d_gene: NA
abundance: NA
v_gene: TRBV27
j_gene: TRBJ2-1
CDR3nt: TGTGCCAGCAGTGGACTTGTGACTAGGTCTCCCAATGAGCAGTTCTTC
CDR3aa: CASSGLVTRSPNEQFF

d_gene: NA
abundance: NA
v_gene: TRBV3-1/TRBV3-2
j_gene: TRBJ1-2
CDR3nt: TGTGCCAGCAGCCATAAGCGTGCGGGGGGCTACACCTTC
CDR3aa: CASSHKRAGGYTF

d_gene: TRBD1
abundance: NA
v_gene: TRBV6-6
j_gene: TRBJ1-6
CDR3nt: TGTGCCAGCAGAAGCGGACAGGGAAGAAATTCACCCCTCCACTTT
CDR3aa: CASRSGQGRNSPLHF

d_gene: NA
abundance: NA
v_gene: TRBV14
j_gene: TRBJ2-2
CDR3nt: TGTGCCAGCAGCCAAGTGCGGCTAGTTGCCGGGGAGCTGTTTTTT
CDR3aa: CASSQVRLVAGELFF